Presented here are 10 T cell receptor beta chains from one specimen sequenced in a study of post-analysis software for immune sequencing data (dated by TCRdb to between 2015 and 2016). What the study reported, not specific to this receptor: Patients showed significantly higher frequencies than controls for five TRBV segments, among them TRBV5-6, TRBV5-1 and TRBV20-1.

Preparation of the library involved PCR. TCRdb lists the instrument as Illumina HiSeq 2500. Unique molecular identifiers were incorporated into TCR beta cDNA libraries to reduce PCR and sequencing biases. Using fastp at Q25 and MiXCR, TCRdb reprocessed the public reads and kept productive beta chains. Rows are unified per CDR3 protein, each entry keeping the most common DNA and genes. The sample yields about 460,000 distinct CDR3 sequences; around 40% were counted once. The ten largest clones add up to 9% to 14% of the sample. The antigens these receptors bind are not known. Source material: blood. The receptors were sampled from a girl aged 10-17 years with multiple sclerosis.

V usage is TRBV7-2 and J usage is TRBJ2-3, with 7 bases fitting TRBD1. Germline V CDR1 and CDR2: SGHTA, FQGNSA. CDR3 length equals 14 residues. V lost 6 bases to trimming and J lost 0 bases; unmatched junction nucleotides: 3. The CDR3 here is CASRNRGSTDTQYF. CDR3 coding DNA: TGTGCCAGCAGGAACAGGGGAAGCACAGATACGCAGTATTTT.

This clonotype came up a few times. This chain connects TRBV10-3 to TRBJ2-7; D may be TRBD2 (5 bases). Trimming pared 5 bases from V and 2 bases from J, leaving 10 bases between. The germline CDR1 and CDR2 sequences are ENHRY and SYGVKD. The CDR3 contains 13 residues. The CDR3 DNA follows: TGTGCCATCAGTATGGACTCAACCTACGAGCAGTACTTC. This encodes CAISMDSTYEQYF.

The chain couples TRBV30 to TRBJ2-5; tentative D call: TRBD2 (5 bases). V lost 1 base to trimming and J lost 4 bases, with 13 bases between them. The CDR3 is made up of 14 amino acids. Looked up from germline, CDR1 is GTSNPN and CDR2 is SVGIG (reference sequence). Here the CDR3 DNA reads TGTGCCTGGAGTGCCCCCTCCGGGATAGAGACCCAGTACTTC. It codes for CAWSAPSGIETQYF.

V and J are TRBV6-5 and TRBJ2-7; the match to TRBD1 covers 7 bases. V lost 2 bases, J lost 6 bases, and 10 bases stayed unmatched. The CDR3 sequence is 15 residues long. In germline, CDR1 is MNHEY, CDR2 SVGAGI. The CDR3 loop is CASSYTRAQGREQYF. In DNA form, the CDR3 reads TGTGCCAGCAGTTACACCCGCGCACAGGGGCGCGAGCAGTACTTC.

The genes are TRBV28 and TRBJ2-5, with 7 bases matching TRBD2. With 3 bases clipped from V and 11 bases from J, the junction kept 12 bases outside the gene matches. CDR1 is MDHEN, CDR2 SYDVKM, per germline. This CDR3 has 14 amino acids. For the CDR3, the DNA is TGTGCCAGCAGTTTGGCGGGAGATAGGACTGAGCAGTACTTC. The encoded protein is CASSLAGDRTEQYF.

The chain combines TRBV7-3 with TRBJ2-1; 10 bases align to TRBD2. Germline CDR1 and CDR2: SGHTA and FQGTGA. The CDR3 spans 16 residues. V was clipped by 5 bases and J by 0 bases; unmatched bases: 4. The CDR3 here is CASSKSGRDSYNEQFF. The CDR3, as DNA: TGTGCCAGCAGCAAAAGCGGGAGGGACTCCTACAATGAGCAGTTCTTC. Filled out from reference TRBV7-3 and TRBJ2-1, the complete variable domain reads GAGVSQTPSNKVTEKGKYVELRCDPISGHTALYWYRQSLGQGPEFLIYFQGTGAADDSGLPNDRFFAVRPEGSVSTLKIQRTERGDSAVYLCASSKSGRDSYNEQFFGPGTRLTVL.

This clonotype came up a few times. The chain combines TRBV10-2 with TRBJ2-7, with 7 nucleotides matching TRBD2. Germline values: CDR1 WSHSY, CDR2 SAAADI. V was pared by 7 bases and J by 2 bases, with 5 bases of the junction left unmatched. The CDR3 runs to 13 residues. DNA for the CDR3: TGCGCCAGCACCAGGGCGGGAGCCTACGAGCAGTACTTC. Translation: CASTRAGAYEQYF.

The chain uses TRBV7-8 and TRBJ2-5, with D perhaps matching TRBD2 (6 bases). The CDR3 length is 15 residues. CDR1 SGHVS and CDR2 FQNEAQ come from the germline V gene. Trimming took 8 bases from V and 2 from J, leaving 18 bases between them. CDR3 in DNA: TGTGCCAGCCGGGAAAAAGCGGGCGTTCAAGAGACCCAGTACTTC. Amino acids: CASREKAGVQETQYF.

This chain connects TRBV28 to TRBJ2-3, with TRBD1 matching over 7 bases. This CDR3 region has 16 residues. V lost 5 bases and J lost 0; bases outside the gene matches: 8. The germline gives CDR1 MDHEN, CDR2 SYDVKM. CDR3 nucleotides: TGTGCCAGCAGTCCCCCCGACAGGGTCAGCACAGATACGCAGTATTTT. This codes for CASSPPDRVSTDTQYF.

This CDR3 is CASSLEASGIDEQFF. The CDR3 DNA reads as TGCGCCAGCAGCTTGGAAGCTAGCGGGATCGATGAGCAGTTCTTC. The rearrangement links TRBV5-1 to TRBJ2-1; 9 bases map to TRBD2. V lost 0 bases and J lost 8; bases outside the gene matches: 6. The CDR3 sequence is 15 residues long. The germline gives CDR1 SGHRS, CDR2 YFSETQ.